What follows is one T cell receptor beta chain and its context. The donors formed part of the approximately 120-subject validation cohort, distinct from the roughly 640-subject first cohort. These data originate in a study of cytomegalovirus exposure and HLA in healthy donors. TCRdb's table, derived via immunoSEQ multiplex PCR, lists solely in-frame clones and lacks some. Of some 72,000 clones listed, 90% to 97% are singletons. Trimming left V 5 bases short and J 5 bases short, with 13 bases between. Germline V lookup: CDR1 MNHNS, CDR2 SASEGT. CDR3 length: 14 residues. This receptor was identified in a man younger than 35 in good health and CMV-seropositive. Sample: PBMCs. The genes are TRBV6-1 and TRBJ1-5; D is possibly TRBD1 (5 bases). For the CDR3, the DNA is TGTGCCAGCAGTTGGGACTTACTCCATCAGCCCCAGCATTTT. Protein: CASSWDLLHQPQHF.